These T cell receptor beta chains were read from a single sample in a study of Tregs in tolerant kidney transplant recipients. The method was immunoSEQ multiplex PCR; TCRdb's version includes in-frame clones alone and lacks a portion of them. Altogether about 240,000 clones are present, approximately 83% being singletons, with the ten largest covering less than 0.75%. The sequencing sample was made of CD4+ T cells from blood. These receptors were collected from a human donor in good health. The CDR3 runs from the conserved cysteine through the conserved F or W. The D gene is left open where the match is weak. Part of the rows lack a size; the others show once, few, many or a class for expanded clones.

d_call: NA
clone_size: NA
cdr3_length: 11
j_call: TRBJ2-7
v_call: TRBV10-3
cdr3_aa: CAISVGQGQYF
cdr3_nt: TGTGCCATCAGTGTGGGGCAGGGGCAGTACTTC

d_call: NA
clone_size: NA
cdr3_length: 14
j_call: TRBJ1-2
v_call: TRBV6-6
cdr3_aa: CASSSHGGRVGYTF
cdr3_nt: TGTGCCAGCAGCTCCCATGGGGGAAGAGTTGGCTACACCTTC

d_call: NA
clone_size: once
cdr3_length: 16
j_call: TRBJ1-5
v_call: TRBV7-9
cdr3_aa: CASSHGPSGGDQPQHF
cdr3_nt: TGTGCCAGCAGCCACGGTCCAAGCGGGGGCGATCAGCCCCAGCATTTT

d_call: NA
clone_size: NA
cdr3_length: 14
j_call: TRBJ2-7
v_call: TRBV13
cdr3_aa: CASSLRGALYEQYF
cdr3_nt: TGTGCCAGCAGCTTACGGGGGGCTCTCTACGAGCAGTACTTC

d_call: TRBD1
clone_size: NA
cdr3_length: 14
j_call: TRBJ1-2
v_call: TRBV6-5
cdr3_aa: CATTSRQGPGGYTF
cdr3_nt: TGTGCCACCACGAGTCGACAGGGCCCAGGAGGCTACACCTTC

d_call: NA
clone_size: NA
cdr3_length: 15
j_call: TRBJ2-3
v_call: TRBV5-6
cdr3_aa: CASSLRQASTDTQYF
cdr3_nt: TGTGCCAGCAGCCTCCGACAGGCCAGCACAGATACGCAGTATTTT

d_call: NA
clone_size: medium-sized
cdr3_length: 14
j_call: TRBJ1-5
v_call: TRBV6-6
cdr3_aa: CASKGLNSNQPQHF
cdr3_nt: TGTGCCAGTAAGGGACTTAATAGCAATCAGCCCCAGCATTTT

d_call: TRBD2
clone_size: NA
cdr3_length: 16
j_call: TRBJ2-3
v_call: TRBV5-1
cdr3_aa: CASSLMGSGTTDTQYF
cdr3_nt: TGCGCCAGCAGCTTGATGGGTAGCGGGACCACAGATACGCAGTATTTT

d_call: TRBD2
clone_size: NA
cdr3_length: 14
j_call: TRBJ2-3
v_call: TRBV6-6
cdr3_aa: CASSLAGRPDTQYF
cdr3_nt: TGTGCCAGCAGTCTAGCGGGGAGGCCAGATACGCAGTATTTT

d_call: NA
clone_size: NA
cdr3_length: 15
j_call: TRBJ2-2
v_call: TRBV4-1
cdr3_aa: CASSRTGTNTGELFF
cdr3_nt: TGCGCCAGCAGCCGCACCGGGACTAACACCGGGGAGCTGTTTTTT

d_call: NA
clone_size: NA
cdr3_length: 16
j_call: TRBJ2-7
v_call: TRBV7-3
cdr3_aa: CASSPEGGSLLGEQYF
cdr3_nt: TGTGCCAGCAGCCCGGAGGGCGGATCCCTCCTGGGGGAGCAGTACTTC

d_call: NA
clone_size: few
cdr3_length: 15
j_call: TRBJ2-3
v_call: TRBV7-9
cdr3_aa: CASSRFGTSTDTQYF
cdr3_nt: TGTGCCAGCAGCCGTTTTGGAACGAGCACAGATACGCAGTATTTT

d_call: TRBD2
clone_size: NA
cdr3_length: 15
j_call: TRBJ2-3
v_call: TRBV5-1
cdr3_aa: CASSLVSGSQYTQYF
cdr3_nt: TGCGCCAGCAGCTTGGTTAGCGGGAGTCAATATACGCAGTATTTT

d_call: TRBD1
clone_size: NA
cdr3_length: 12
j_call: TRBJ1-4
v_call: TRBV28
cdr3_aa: CASAGGGEKLFF
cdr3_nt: TGTGCCAGCGCAGGGGGGGGCGAAAAACTGTTTTTT

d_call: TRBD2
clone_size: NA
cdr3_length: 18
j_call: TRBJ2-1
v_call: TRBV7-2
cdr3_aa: CASSLASSGRSSYNEQFF
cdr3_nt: TGTGCCAGCAGCTTAGCCTCTAGCGGGAGGAGCTCCTACAATGAGCAGTTCTTC

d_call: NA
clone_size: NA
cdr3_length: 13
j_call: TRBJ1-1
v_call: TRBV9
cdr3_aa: CASSVVGGMHAFF
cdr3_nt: TGTGCCAGCAGCGTAGTTGGGGGTATGCATGCTTTCTTT

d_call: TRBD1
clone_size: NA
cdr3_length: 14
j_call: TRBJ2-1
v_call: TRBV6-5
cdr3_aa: CASADRGVNNEQFF
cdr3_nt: TGTGCTAGCGCGGACAGGGGCGTAAACAATGAGCAGTTCTTC

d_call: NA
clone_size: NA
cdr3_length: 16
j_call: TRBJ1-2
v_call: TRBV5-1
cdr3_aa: CASSLVVDPGGYGYTF
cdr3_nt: TGCGCCAGCAGCTTGGTAGTCGACCCGGGGGGCTATGGCTACACCTTC

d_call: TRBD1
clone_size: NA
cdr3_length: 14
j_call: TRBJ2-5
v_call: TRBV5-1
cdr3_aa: CASSLDREQETQYF
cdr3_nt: TGCGCCAGCAGCCTTGACAGGGAACAAGAGACCCAGTACTTC

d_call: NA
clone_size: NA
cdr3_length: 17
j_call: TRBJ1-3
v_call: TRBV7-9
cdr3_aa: CASSLGTPSAAGNTIYF
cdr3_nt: TGTGCCAGCAGCTTAGGGACACCATCGGCCGCTGGAAACACCATATATTTT

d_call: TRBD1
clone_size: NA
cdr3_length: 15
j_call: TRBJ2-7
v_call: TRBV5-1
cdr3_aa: CASSSGGTGVHEQYF
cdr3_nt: TGCGCCAGCAGCTCCGGAGGGACAGGGGTCCACGAGCAGTACTTC

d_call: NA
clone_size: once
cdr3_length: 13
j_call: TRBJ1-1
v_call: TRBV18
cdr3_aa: CASSRDRDTEAFF
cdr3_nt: TGTGCCAGCTCGAGGGACCGTGACACTGAAGCTTTCTTT

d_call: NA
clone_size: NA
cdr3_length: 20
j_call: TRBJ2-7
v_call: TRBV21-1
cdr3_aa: CASSKEAVGWSLSSSYEQYF
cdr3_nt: TGTGCCAGCAGCAAAGAGGCTGTTGGATGGAGCCTGTCGAGCTCCTACGAGCAGTACTTC

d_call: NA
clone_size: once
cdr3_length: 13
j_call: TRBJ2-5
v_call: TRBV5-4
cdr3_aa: CASSATDSRAQYF
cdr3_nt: TGTGCCAGCAGCGCAACGGACAGCCGGGCCCAGTACTTC

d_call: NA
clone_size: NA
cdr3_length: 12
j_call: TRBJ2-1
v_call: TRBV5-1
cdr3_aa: CASSFEDNEQFF
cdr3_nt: TGCGCCAGCAGCTTCGAGGACAATGAGCAGTTCTTC

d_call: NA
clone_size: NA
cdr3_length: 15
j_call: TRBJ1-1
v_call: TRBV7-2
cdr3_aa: CASSHRLGPDTEAFF
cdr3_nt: TGTGCCAGCAGTCACAGACTGGGGCCGGATACTGAAGCTTTCTTT

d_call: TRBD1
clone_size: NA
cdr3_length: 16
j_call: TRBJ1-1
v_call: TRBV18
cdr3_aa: CASSHGQGRMNTEAFF
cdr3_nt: TGTGCCAGCTCACACGGACAGGGACGGATGAACACTGAAGCTTTCTTT

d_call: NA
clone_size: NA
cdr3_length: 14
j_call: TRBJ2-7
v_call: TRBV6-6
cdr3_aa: CASSYSRGSYEQYF
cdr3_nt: TGTGCCAGCAGTTACTCGCGGGGTTCCTACGAGCAGTACTTC

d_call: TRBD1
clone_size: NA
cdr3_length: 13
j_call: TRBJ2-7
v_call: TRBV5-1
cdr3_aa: CASSRGNRGEQYF
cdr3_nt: TGCGCCAGCAGCCGAGGGAACAGGGGTGAGCAGTACTTC

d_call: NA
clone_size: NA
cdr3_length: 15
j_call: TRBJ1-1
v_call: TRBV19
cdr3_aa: CASSTSGLANTEAFF
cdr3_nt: TGTGCCAGTAGTACGTCGGGTCTCGCGAACACTGAAGCTTTCTTT

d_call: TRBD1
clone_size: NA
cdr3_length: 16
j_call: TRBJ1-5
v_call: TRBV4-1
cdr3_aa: CASSQGGTGRIQPQHF
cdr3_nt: TGCGCCAGCAGCCAAGGAGGGACAGGGAGGATTCAGCCCCAGCATTTT

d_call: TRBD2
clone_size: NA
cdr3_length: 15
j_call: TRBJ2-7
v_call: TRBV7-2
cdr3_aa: CASSEAGTSSYEQYF
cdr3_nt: TGTGCCAGCAGCGAAGCCGGGACTAGCTCCTACGAGCAGTACTTC

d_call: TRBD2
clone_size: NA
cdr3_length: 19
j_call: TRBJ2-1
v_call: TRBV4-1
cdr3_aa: CASSFRLAGASRSYNEQFF
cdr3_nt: TGCGCCAGCAGCTTCCGACTAGCGGGGGCCTCTCGCTCCTACAATGAGCAGTTCTTC

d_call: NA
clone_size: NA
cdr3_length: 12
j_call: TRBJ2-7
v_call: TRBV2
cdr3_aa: CASSEYASKQYF
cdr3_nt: TGTGCCAGCAGTGAATATGCAAGTAAGCAGTACTTC

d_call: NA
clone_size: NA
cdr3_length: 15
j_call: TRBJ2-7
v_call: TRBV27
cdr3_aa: CASSSLDRRGYEQYF
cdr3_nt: TGTGCCAGCAGTTCATTGGACAGGAGGGGCTACGAGCAGTACTTC